This T cell receptor (beta chain) was captured in a study of T cell responses to AZD1222 COVID-19 vaccine. Here immunoSEQ multiplex PCR was the method, and the copy in TCRdb shows in-frame clones only, minus some. This sample carries about 66,000 clones, roughly 84% of them seen once, and the ten largest clones take roughly 17%. Germline assignment: CDR1 KGHSH and CDR2 LQKENI. The CDR3 loop spans 13 amino acids. Trimming cost V 3 bases and J 1 base, with 6 bases left between them. This clone has a handful of counts. Antigen specificity is unknown. Other DNA sequences in this specimen translate into the identical CDR3. General study results and limits: Reports say nearly half of spike-specific TCRs go after unmutated variant regions. It should be noted that donors were predominantly white British and more often female, and clonal diversity was possibly underestimated. Regions 160-218 and 743-854 dominated among vaccine-associated CD4 TCRs spanning spike. Two doses of AZD1222 preceded a rise in Spike-specific TCR breadth and depth.

The chain carries TRBV18 and TRBJ1-1; tentative D call: TRBD1 (5 bases). The origin of this receptor is an adult in good health. This material consisted of peripheral blood, taken on day 0 of AZD1222 vaccination. CDR3 nucleotides: TGTGCCAGCTCACCTCAGGGGAACACTGAAGCTTTCTTT. This codes for CASSPQGNTEAFF.